Listed here are 6 T cell receptor beta chains from one sample, sequenced in a study of blood T cell repertoires in COVID-19. Sequencing used immunoSEQ multiplex PCR; TCRdb keeps in-frame clones, though not all of them. The data show more than 150,000 clones, with approximately 87% seen just once and more than 20% held by the top ten. The sample taken for sequencing was peripheral blood. The receptors stem from a man between 65 and 85 years old with active or convalescent COVID-19.

The table lists this clone with a few counts. This chain connects TRBV7-9 to TRBJ1-1, with TRBD1 identical over 7 bases. Germline CDR1 SEHNR, CDR2 FQNEAQ (reference sequence). V lost 2 bases, J lost 2 bases, and 2 bases stayed unmatched. The CDR3 consists of 14 residues. The CDR3 nucleotides are TGTGCCAGCAGCTTACAGGGGGGCAACACTGAAGCTTTCTTT. Translation gives CASSLQGGNTEAFF.

The V gene is TRBV7-2, the J gene TRBJ1-5; 10 bases are a match to TRBD1. The CDR3 runs to 15 residues. J was trimmed by 10 bases and V by 5 bases; bases with no gene match: 11. Germline V lookup: CDR1 SGHTA, CDR2 FQGNSA. The CDR3 spells CASSRGGQGIDPQHF. The CDR3 DNA sequence: TGTGCCAGCAGCCGTGGGGGACAGGGGATCGACCCCCAGCATTTT. Together with reference TRBV7-2 and TRBJ1-5, the CDR3 gives the full variable domain: GAGVSQSPSNKVTEKGKDVELRCDPISGHTALYWYRQSLGQGLEFLIYFQGNSAPDKSGLPSDRFSAERTGGSVSTLTIQRTQQEDSAVYLCASSRGGQGIDPQHFGDGTRLSIL.

The chain couples TRBV7-9 to TRBJ1-4; 7 nucleotides align to TRBD1. The CDR3 is 15 residues long. The germline V gene encodes CDR1 SEHNR and CDR2 FQNEAQ (reference sequence). V was pared by 3 bases and J by 8 bases, with 9 bases of the junction left unmatched. The chain's CDR3 is CASSLADRVGEKLFF. DNA of the CDR3: TGTGCCAGCAGCTTGGCCGACAGGGTTGGCGAAAAACTGTTTTTT.

This clone was counted a few times. The rearrangement links TRBV14 to TRBJ1-3; D not certain. V gave up 4 bases and J gave up 4 bases, with 8 bases separating them. CDR3 length equals 13 residues. Germline assignment: CDR1 SGHDN and CDR2 FVKESK. CDR3 in amino acids: CASSLDSGNTIYF. As DNA, the CDR3 is TGTGCCAGCAGCCTCGACTCGGGAAACACCATATATTTT.

The genes are TRBV29-1 and TRBJ2-2; possibly TRBD2 for D (6 bases). The V gene lost 7 bases and the J gene lost 5 bases, with 17 bases spanning the gap. Germline V gives CDR1 SQVTM, CDR2 ANQGSEA. CDR3 length: 14 residues. The CDR3 nucleotides are TGCAGCGCTGGGGTCTCCGGGGGTACCGGGGAGCTGTTTTTT. Translating it yields CSAGVSGGTGELFF.

The rearrangement links TRBV29-1 to TRBJ2-7; D might be TRBD2 (6 bases). Trimming cost V 4 bases and J 3 bases, with 13 bases left between them. This CDR3 is built from 13 residues. Germline loops: CDR1 SQVTM, CDR2 ANQGSEA. The CDR3 protein is CSVGYGRLYEQYF. The CDR3 DNA follows: TGCAGCGTTGGGTACGGGAGACTCTACGAGCAGTACTTC.